This T cell receptor beta chain was sequenced for a study of metastatic and nonmetastatic thyroid tumors. About the study: Samples came from malignant and benign thyroid patients, and repertoires were compared across blood and tumor or nodule tissue.

General study points: As reported, TCR beta diversity in blood and tumor was significantly higher in malignant thyroid tumors than in benign nodules.

This clone was recorded many times. The antigen remains unidentified. This CDR3 is built from 13 residues. V lost 2 bases and J 4 bases, leaving 8 bases between the germline ends. Germline CDR1 is SEHNR and CDR2 is FQNEAQ (reference sequence). In the source study's methods: Variation in CDR3 across clinicopathological groups served as the basis for constructing a distant-metastasis classifier in papillary thyroid cancer. Using MiXCR, TCRdb reanalyzed the PCR reads. TCRdb's processing, not the authors', yielded these V and J calls. The sample yields over 25,000 clones, 15% to 20% seen once. Until they underwent thyroid surgery, no patient had received any treatment.

The J gene is TRBJ1-1, the V gene TRBV7-9; D is possibly TRBD1 (5 bases). The source material was blood. This clonotype originated in a female donor with papillary thyroid cancer or a benign thyroid nodule (not recorded which). Some clones in this sample may be carry-over from other donors' samples. CDR3 coding DNA: TGTGCCAGCAGCTTAACTCAGGGCACTGAAGCTTTCTTT. It specifies CASSLTQGTEAFF.